This T cell receptor (beta chain) was documented in a study of blood T cell repertoires in COVID-19. Study background: From T cells, B-cell-depleted T cells, or PBMCs came the material, which was cDNA or gDNA.

The data were produced by immunoSEQ multiplex PCR, yet TCRdb's version contains in-frame clones alone and is incomplete. The table includes about 200,000 clones, 65% to 90% detected once. The CDR3 extends over 15 amino acids. Germline assignment: CDR1 SGHRS and CDR2 YFSETQ. The V and J ends lost 3 bases and 3 bases respectively, with 13 bases between them. The chain joins TRBV5-1 to TRBJ2-1; D possibly corresponds to TRBD1 (7 bases). The sequenced sample consisted of peripheral blood. This clonotype was sampled from a man older than 75 with acute or convalescent COVID-19. In DNA, the CDR3 is TGCGCCAGCAGCTCTCAGGGGGGAGGCTACAATGAGCAGTTCTTC. It codes for CASSSQGGGYNEQFF.